The 29 T cell receptor beta chains below come from one sample, sequenced in a study of prognosis after radiotherapy for stage I lung cancer. The study amplified the TCR beta CDR3 region from genomic DNA. This amplification was carried out by two rounds of multiplex PCR. First-round PCR used primers specific to each TRBV and TRBJ gene. One entry per CDR3 protein results from TCRdb running MiXCR on the multiplex PCR reads. The sample carries roughly 13,000 distinct CDR3 sequences, about 46% recorded once. The starting material was PBMCs, obtained before or after stereotactic body radiation therapy (not recorded which). These receptor sequences come from a donor aged 50 or older with non-small cell lung cancer.

The chain is built from TRBV6-1 and TRBJ2-5; 8 bases fit TRBD1. Germline lookup yields CDR1 MNHNS and CDR2 SASEGT. V lost 7 bases and J lost 1; bases outside the gene matches: 14. This CDR3 region has 17 residues. This CDR3 is CASNLNFHTGGQETQYF. In nucleotides, the CDR3 is TGTGCCAGCAACCTGAATTTCCATACAGGGGGCCAAGAGACCCAGTACTTC.

This clonotype is termed medium-sized. CDR3 sequence reads: CASTSLQGLRNEQFF. DNA for the CDR3: TGTGCCAGCACTTCTTTACAGGGTCTTAGAAATGAGCAGTTCTTC. The V call is TRBV6-1, the J call TRBJ2-1, with TRBD1 as a possible D gene (6 bases). The CDR3 runs 15 residues. V lost 7 bases and J lost 7, with 20 bases in between. CDR1 and CDR2 (germline): MNHNS, SASEGT.

This clonotype was seen repeatedly, ten times or more. This CDR3 is CASSPPPGTRGANVLTF. The DNA for the CDR3 is TGTGCCAGCAGCCCCCCCCCAGGGACTAGAGGGGCCAACGTCCTGACTTTC. The chain recombines TRBV11-3 with TRBJ2-6; 8 bases map to TRBD2. Looked up from germline, CDR1 is SGHNT and CDR2 is YENEEA. The CDR3 covers 17 residues. Unmatched junction bases numbered 10, after V lost 5 bases and J lost 4 bases.

Remarks on this clonotype: A read error may account for a junction end that differs from germline. The chain is built from TRBV12-3 or TRBV12-4 and TRBJ1-5; no clear D gene. The CDR3 sequence is 15 residues long. As DNA, the CDR3 is TGTGCCAGCAGCCAGACGGCAGAGAGCAGTCAGCCCCGGCATTTT. Amino acid sequence: CASSQTAESSQPRHF.

By proportion, this clonotype is medium-sized. The genes are TRBV20-1 and TRBJ1-2, with no clear D. The germline V gene has CDR1 DFQATT and CDR2 SNEGSKA (reference sequence). V gave up 3 bases and J gave up 1 base, with 12 bases separating them. The CDR3 sequence is 14 residues long. The CDR3 nucleotides read TGCAGTGCTAGGTCCCCCCGGGGTAACTATGGCTACACCTTC. Protein sequence: CSARSPRGNYGYTF.

This clonotype rates as medium-sized. V usage is TRBV7-9 and J usage is TRBJ2-1, with TRBD2 matching 12 bases. V lost 1 base and J lost 1; bases outside the gene matches: 14. CDR1 is SEHNR and CDR2 is FQNEAQ in the germline V gene (reference sequence). The CDR3 is 21 amino acids. CDR3 nucleotide sequence: TGTGCCAGCAGCTTAGACAGACCCCTAGCGGGAGGGCCGAGGTCCTACAATGAGCAGTTCTTC. It translates to CASSLDRPLAGGPRSYNEQFF. Full variable domain (missing parts from reference TRBV7-9 and TRBJ2-1): DTGVSQNPRHKITKRGQNVTFRCDPISEHNRLYWYRQTLGQGPEFLTYFQNEAQLEKSRLLSDRFSAERPKGSFSTLEIQRTEQGDSAMYLCASSLDRPLAGGPRSYNEQFFGPGTRLTVL.

This clonotype was counted at least ten times. J is TRBJ1-2 and V is TRBV14; perhaps TRBD1 as D (5 bases). This CDR3 has 13 amino acids. V shed 1 base and J shed 8 bases, with 11 bases lying between them. Germline CDR1 and CDR2: SGHDN and FVKESK. CDR3 residues: CASSQGGVPGYTF. DNA of the CDR3: TGTGCCAGCAGCCAAGGGGGCGTCCCCGGCTACACCTTC.

This clonotype was seen repeatedly, ten times or more. The V and J genes are TRBV15 and TRBJ1-1; D call uncertain. V shed 3 bases and J shed 1 base, with 6 bases lying between them. Germline-derived CDR1 and CDR2 are LNHNV and YYDKDF (reference sequence). The CDR3 is 13 amino acids. Written as DNA, the CDR3 is TGTGCCACCAGCAGGATTAAGAACACTGAAGCTTTCTTT. Translated, it gives CATSRIKNTEAFF.

The CDR3 loop is CASRSPRVSGGPYNEQFF. CDR3 DNA: TGTGCCAGCAGATCCCCGCGGGTGTCCGGGGGCCCATACAATGAGCAGTTCTTC. J is TRBJ2-1 and V is TRBV6-1, with D tentatively TRBD1 or TRBD2 (6 bases each). V was pared by 6 bases and J by 4 bases, with 25 bases between. Looked up from germline, CDR1 is MNHNS and CDR2 is SASEGT. The CDR3 runs 18 residues.

Comments on this clonotype: With only one base between it and a far larger clone, this is likely a read error. The chain has TRBV12-3 or TRBV12-4 and TRBJ2-5, with a tentative D call TRBD2 (6 bases). The J call may be in error: the DNA end matches TRBJ2-1 better. The length of the CDR3 is 15 residues. CDR3 sequence (DNA): TGTGCCAGCAGTACCGGGAGTAGTGAGACCTATGAGCAGTTCTTC. It yields the protein CASSTGSSETYEQFF.

This chain links TRBV30 with TRBJ1-5, with a tentative D call TRBD1 (5 bases). V shed 0 bases and J shed 6 bases, with 12 bases lying between them. CDR3 length equals 14 residues. Germline V CDR1 and CDR2: GTSNPN, SVGIG (reference sequence). The CDR3 DNA sequence: TGTGCCTGGAGTGTAGGGGCGGGTAGTCAGCCCCAGCATTTT. Translated: CAWSVGAGSQPQHF.

V is TRBV4-3 and J is TRBJ2-7, with D tentatively TRBD2 (5 bases). The CDR3 has 15 amino acids. Germline values: CDR1 LGHNA, CDR2 YSLEER. Trimming took 1 base from V and 0 from J, leaving 10 bases between them. CDR3 coding DNA: TGCGCCAGCAGCCAAGTAGCGTCAAGCTCCTACGAGCAGTACTTC. Translated: CASSQVASSSYEQYF.

This clonotype was seen at least ten times. The DNA of the CDR3 is TGCGCCAGCAGCCAAGGTCCAGCCCGAGGGATAACGACTCAGTACTTC. Its translation is CASSQGPARGITTQYF. V gene TRBV4-1 combines with J gene TRBJ2-4; maybe TRBD2 (5 bases). Germline loops: CDR1 MGHRA, CDR2 YSYEKL. This CDR3 region has 16 residues. Trimming removed 1 base at V and 12 bases at J, with 22 bases between.

This clonotype was observed at least ten times. The chain joins TRBV5-6 to TRBJ2-7, with D possibly being TRBD1 (6 bases). CDR1 and CDR2 from the germline V gene are SGHDT and YYEEEE. The V and J ends lost 0 bases and 2 bases respectively, with 15 bases between them. CDR3 length equals 16 residues. CDR3 in amino acids: CASSLVAGVSTYEQYF. As DNA, the CDR3 is TGTGCCAGCAGCTTGGTTGCAGGGGTTTCGACCTACGAGCAGTACTTC.

The chain couples TRBV6-1 to TRBJ2-1; 8 nucleotides agree with TRBD1. The ends lost 1 base at V and 6 bases at J; junction bases unmatched: 8. Germline CDR1 reads MNHNS; CDR2 reads SASEGT. This CDR3 comprises 16 residues. CDR3 protein: CASSEVSGQGLNEQFF. CDR3 bases: TGTGCCAGCAGTGAAGTCTCTGGACAGGGACTCAATGAGCAGTTCTTC.

This clonotype has just one count. The V gene is TRBV7-8, the J gene TRBJ1-6; the match to TRBD1 covers 7 bases. The CDR3 sequence is 15 residues long. With V trimmed by 2 bases and J by 10 bases, 8 bases remained unmatched. CDR1 is SGHVS, CDR2 FQNEAQ, per germline. CDR3 coding DNA: TGTGCCAGCAGCTTATGTGTGAGGGGGCAATCACCCCTCCACTTT. This translates into CASSLCVRGQSPLHF.

The V gene is TRBV6-2 or TRBV6-3, the J gene TRBJ2-7, with TRBD2 identical over 9 bases. Trimming took 0 bases from V and 4 from J; bases not matched to a gene: 10. CDR3 length: 17 residues. Germline loops: CDR1 MNHEY, CDR2 SVGEGT. In nucleotides, the CDR3 is TGTGCCAGCAGTTACTCGCGGGAGGGCCTATATGAGTACGAGCAGTACTTC. This encodes CASSYSREGLYEYEQYF.

This clonotype was counted ten times or more. V is TRBV15 and J is TRBJ1-2; TRBD1 matches at 8 bases. The V gene end was trimmed by 6 bases and the J gene end by 5 bases; junction bases not matched to a gene: 5. The CDR3 length is 13 residues. CDR1 and CDR2 from the germline V gene are LNHNV and YYDKDF (reference sequence). CDR3 DNA: TGTGCCACCAGTCGGGACAGGTCATATGGCTACACCTTC. Translated, it gives CATSRDRSYGYTF.

The sample holds many counts of this clonotype. CDR3 residues: CASSSEQGGDSPLHF. The CDR3 bases are TGTGCCAGCAGCTCTGAACAGGGAGGAGATTCACCCCTCCACTTT. The chain carries TRBV5-4 and TRBJ1-6; tentative D call: TRBD1 (6 bases). The germline V gene encodes CDR1 SGHNT and CDR2 YYREEE (reference sequence). The V end lost 3 bases, the J end lost 8 bases, and 15 bases lay between the germline ends. This CDR3 comprises 15 residues.

This clonotype was observed at least ten times. Since a much larger clone is just one base distant, this may be a read error. V is TRBV5-4 and J is TRBJ2-1, with D unresolved. CDR1 and CDR2 (germline): SGHNT, YYREEE (reference sequence). The CDR3 extends over 14 amino acids. CDR3: CASSLFRTYNGQFF. CDR3 nucleotide sequence: TGTGCCAGCAGCTTGTTTCGAACGTACAATGGGCAGTTCTTC.

Relative to its sample, this clonotype is medium-sized (0.01 to 0.1%). J is TRBJ1-6 and V is TRBV7-2; the D is unclear. Germline V gives CDR1 SGHTA, CDR2 FQGNSA. Trimming cost V 1 base and J 7 bases, with 8 bases left between them. The CDR3 sequence is 14 residues long. The CDR3 protein is CASSLGDYNSPLHF. In nucleotides, the CDR3 is TGTGCCAGCAGCTTAGGGGATTACAATTCACCCCTCCACTTT.

This clonotype has ten or more counts. The V gene is TRBV2, the J gene TRBJ2-2; 10 nucleotides agree with TRBD1. The CDR3 is 14 residues long. Germline CDR1 reads SNHLY; CDR2 reads FYNNEI. V was clipped by 8 bases and J by 3 bases; unmatched bases: 3. Written as DNA, the CDR3 is TGTGCCAGCGCCGGGACAGGGGACACCGGGGAGCTGTTTTTT. Its protein is CASAGTGDTGELFF.

This clonotype has a count of ten or more. The chain has TRBV20-1 and TRBJ1-4, with 9 bases lining up with TRBD1. The junction had 0 bases not matched to a gene; V was cut back by 3 bases and J by 7 bases. CDR3 length equals 12 residues. Germline V gene sequence: CDR1 DFQATT, CDR2 SNEGSKA (reference sequence). This CDR3 reads CSARDRGEKLFF. The CDR3 bases are TGCAGTGCTAGGGACAGGGGTGAAAAACTGTTTTTT.

This clonotype occurred many times. The chain joins TRBV3-1 to TRBJ2-2, with 7 bases fitting TRBD2. The V gene's germline CDR1 is LGHDT and CDR2 YNNKEL (reference sequence). CDR3 size: 15 residues. The V segment lost 3 bases and the J segment 5 bases; nucleotides outside the gene matches: 6. The CDR3 region has the DNA TGTGCCAGCAGCCAGCGGCGGGAGTCGACCGGGGAGCTGTTTTTT. This encodes CASSQRRESTGELFF.

The table lists this clonotype with many counts. The chain has TRBV18 and TRBJ1-1; unclear D gene. Germline V lookup: CDR1 KGHSH, CDR2 LQKENI. The V end was cut by 3 bases, the J end by 4 bases, with 9 bases between. The CDR3 sequence is 13 residues long. The CDR3 sequence: CASSPQASTEAFF. CDR3 coding DNA: TGTGCCAGCTCACCCCAAGCAAGCACTGAAGCTTTCTTT.

This clonotype was recorded only once. With only one base between it and a far larger clone, this is likely a read error. The chain carries TRBV6-5 and TRBJ1-6; 7 nucleotides match TRBD1. This CDR3 spans 14 amino acids. Germline CDR1 reads MNHEY; CDR2 reads SVGAGI. In nucleotides, the CDR3 is TGTTCCAGCCTACAGGGGATTGTGGATTCACCCCTCCACTTT. This gives the protein CSSLQGIVDSPLHF.

With respect to this clonotype: Given a far larger clone just one base away, this is likely a sequencing read error. The chain carries TRBV7-2 and TRBJ2-3; tentative D call: TRBD1 (6 bases). Germline CDR1 is SGHTA and CDR2 is FQGNSA. The CDR3 has 16 amino acids. Trimming stripped 4 bases from V and 4 bases from J, with 18 bases between. CDR3 region: CASSYYGAGVADTQYF. CDR3 DNA: TGTGCCAGCAGCTACTACGGCGCAGGGGTCGCAGATACGCAGTATTTT.

This clonotype qualifies as medium-sized (0.01 to 0.1%). J is TRBJ2-2 and V is TRBV5-1; TRBD1 is a possible D gene (6 bases). There are 16 residues in the CDR3. Germline loops: CDR1 SGHRS, CDR2 YFSETQ. Between the trimmed V and J ends, which lost 0 bases and 7 bases, there was a span of 16 bases. The CDR3 here is CASSLAPSDSGGELFF. DNA of the CDR3: TGCGCCAGCAGCTTGGCTCCGTCGGACAGTGGCGGGGAGCTGTTTTTT. The variable domain in full, completed from reference TRBV5-1 and TRBJ2-2, reads KAGVTQTPRYLIKTRGQQVTLSCSPISGHRSVSWYQQTPGQGLQFLFEYFSETQRNKGNFPGRFSGRQFSNSRSEMNVSTLELGDSALYLCASSLAPSDSGGELFFGEGSRLTVL.

This clonotype occurred many times. This may come from a read error, since a much larger clone is one base off. The chain carries TRBV7-2 and TRBJ2-1, with unresolved D. Germline V gives CDR1 SGHTA, CDR2 FQGNSA. The CDR3 runs to 14 residues. The CDR3 nucleotides are TGTGCCGGCAGCTTATTCTCCTCCTACAATGAGCAGTTCTTC. It encodes CAGSLFSSYNEQFF.